Below are 16 T cell receptor beta chains sequenced from a single sample in a study of blood T cell repertoires in COVID-19. The table came from immunoSEQ multiplex PCR; TCRdb's copy has only in-frame clones and leaves some out. The table lists approximately 210,000 clones, about 89% of them singletons. Sequencing was carried out using peripheral blood. Every receptor here comes from a woman aged 35 to 49 with acute or convalescent COVID-19.

This chain connects TRBV12-5 to TRBJ2-3; possible D gene TRBD2, 5 bases. Germline CDR1 is LGHNT and CDR2 is FRNRAP. The CDR3 loop spans 13 amino acids. V was pared by 8 bases and J by 2 bases, with 11 bases between. The CDR3 is CASSGFSTDTQYF. The CDR3 DNA follows: TGTGCTAGTTCGGGGTTCTCCACAGATACGCAGTATTTT. The whole variable domain, filled in from reference TRBV12-5 and TRBJ2-3, reads DARVTQTPRHKVTEMGQEVTMRCQPILGHNTVFWYRQTMMQGLELLAYFRNRAPLDDSGMPKDRFSAEMPDATLATLKIQPSEPRDSAVYFCASSGFSTDTQYFGPGTRLTVL.

This clone was seen a single time. The V and J genes are TRBV6-1 and TRBJ1-2, with D possibly being TRBD1 (6 bases). V lost 4 bases to trimming and J lost 5 bases, with 20 bases between them. The CDR3 is made up of 16 amino acids. CDR1 and CDR2 (germline): MNHNS, SASEGT. CDR3 nucleotides: TGTGCCAGCAGTGTCAGGGGTCCTCCGACAGATTATGGCTACACCTTC. Translating gives CASSVRGPPTDYGYTF.

This clone was detected once. The chain has TRBV5-5 and TRBJ2-5, with D perhaps matching TRBD2 (5 bases). The CDR3 runs 18 residues. CDR1 is SGHKS and CDR2 is YYEKEE in the germline V gene (reference sequence). Trimming took 0 bases from V and 5 from J, leaving 23 bases between them. The CDR3 here is CASSLGPTDRSRVETQYF. CDR3 nucleotides: TGTGCCAGCAGCTTGGGCCCGACGGATAGATCGCGGGTCGAGACCCAGTACTTC.

This clone was detected only once. The chain combines TRBV29-1 with TRBJ1-2; weak D call: TRBD1 (5 bases). The CDR3 is 13 amino acids. CDR1 is SQVTM and CDR2 is ANQGSEA in the germline V gene. Trimming removed 7 bases from V and 7 bases from J, with 19 bases in between. CDR3 in amino acids: CSARWGVVGGYTF. The DNA for the CDR3 is TGCAGCGCTCGGTGGGGGGTCGTGGGTGGCTACACCTTC.

CDR3 region: CASSARADGFGNYGYTF. The CDR3 DNA sequence: TGTGCCAGCAGCGCGCGGGCGGACGGCTTCGGTAACTATGGCTACACCTTC. V gene TRBV27 combines with J gene TRBJ1-2, with D unresolved. This CDR3 has 17 amino acids. CDR1 and CDR2 (germline): MNHEY, SMNVEV (reference sequence). Trimming left V 6 bases short and J 1 base short, with 21 bases between.

This clone has a single count. The chain has TRBV4-1 and TRBJ2-2; D perhaps matches TRBD1 (5 bases). The V end lost 0 bases, the J end lost 0 bases, and 14 bases lay between the germline ends. The CDR3 is made up of 18 amino acids. Germline V gene data show CDR1 as MGHRA and CDR2 as YSYEKL. The CDR3 DNA sequence: TGCGCCAGCAGCCAAGAGGGGCTCACGGCTACGAACACCGGGGAGCTGTTTTTT. Translation: CASSQEGLTATNTGELFF.

V gene TRBV5-4 combines with J gene TRBJ2-7; D possibly corresponds to TRBD1 (6 bases). The germline gives CDR1 SGHNT, CDR2 YYREEE (reference sequence). V shed 4 bases and J shed 2 bases, with 10 bases lying between them. This CDR3 has 13 amino acids. The DNA for the CDR3 is TGTGCCAGCAGCCCACAGGGCGCCTACGAGCAGTACGTC. Residues: CASSPQGAYEQYV.

V usage is TRBV5-5 and J usage is TRBJ2-1; the D gene is possibly TRBD1 (5 bases). V was shortened by 1 base and J by 2 bases, with 10 bases between the two germline ends. This CDR3 is built from 15 residues. Germline CDR1 reads SGHKS; CDR2 reads YYEKEE (reference sequence). CDR3 bases: TGTGCCAGCAGCTTGAACAGGCCTCCCTACAATGAGCAGTTCTTC. It yields the protein CASSLNRPPYNEQFF.

A single count supports this clone. The chain couples TRBV4-1 to TRBJ1-1; D uncertain. In germline, CDR1 is MGHRA, CDR2 YSYEKL. V lost 6 bases and J 4 bases, leaving 9 bases between the germline ends. The CDR3 runs to 12 residues. The CDR3 DNA reads as TGCGCCAGCAGTCTCCCGGGCACTGAAGCTTTCTTT. Amino acid sequence: CASSLPGTEAFF.

This clone was counted a single time. The chain couples TRBV7-7 to TRBJ2-5; 13 positions match TRBD2. V shed 1 base, J shed 4 bases, and the junction held 12 bases outside the gene matches. This CDR3 is built from 19 residues. CDR1 is SSHAT and CDR2 is FNYEAQ in the germline V gene (reference sequence). The CDR3 DNA reads TGTGCCAGCAGCTTAGATGTAGGGACTAGCGGGGCCCAAGGAGAGACCCAGTACTTC. Amino acids: CASSLDVGTSGAQGETQYF.

Only a few counts were recorded for this clone. J is TRBJ2-1 and V is TRBV3-1 (or the pseudogene TRBV3-2); possibly TRBD1 for D (5 bases). The germline V and J ends were trimmed by 4 bases and 8 bases, with 15 bases remaining between them. The CDR3 covers 14 residues. The germline V gene encodes CDR1 LGHDT and CDR2 YNNKEL (reference sequence). The DNA for the CDR3 is TGTGCCAGCAGCCGGGGCGTCCGTGGGGATGAGCAGTTCTTC. Residues: CASSRGVRGDEQFF.

This chain links TRBV5-1 with TRBJ2-5; 7 positions match TRBD2. The germline V gene has CDR1 SGHRS and CDR2 YFSETQ. Germline trimming cut 5 bases from V and 5 bases from J; bases unmatched to any gene: 12. The CDR3 loop spans 15 amino acids. The CDR3 nucleotides read TGCGCCAGCAGTAAATCAGCGGGGACTGGGGAGACCCAGTACTTC. Its translation: CASSKSAGTGETQYF. The full variable domain, completed using reference TRBV5-1 and TRBJ2-5, is KAGVTQTPRYLIKTRGQQVTLSCSPISGHRSVSWYQQTPGQGLQFLFEYFSETQRNKGNFPGRFSGRQFSNSRSEMNVSTLELGDSALYLCASSKSAGTGETQYFGPGTRLLVL.

V gene TRBV10-3 combines with J gene TRBJ1-4; D unresolved. V lost 0 bases and J 8 bases, leaving 13 bases between the germline ends. CDR1 is ENHRY, CDR2 SYGVKD, per germline. This CDR3 has 15 residues. The CDR3 DNA reads as TGTGCCATCAGTGAGTCGGCAGAAGCCGGGGAAAAACTGTTTTTT. Protein: CAISESAEAGEKLFF.

The V and J genes are TRBV5-1 and TRBJ1-6, with a possible D match to TRBD1 (5 bases). The ends were cut back, 4 bases at V and 12 bases at J, with 26 bases in the middle. Per germline, CDR1 SGHRS and CDR2 YFSETQ. This CDR3 comprises 17 residues. CDR3 DNA: TGCGCCAGCAGCCCTACCCCCGGGACTGACACTAGATTACCCCTCCACTTT. It translates to CASSPTPGTDTRLPLHF.

Only a few counts were recorded for this clone. The chain employs TRBV2 and TRBJ1-1; TRBD1 agrees at 8 bases. The germline V gene encodes CDR1 SNHLY and CDR2 FYNNEI. The CDR3 runs to 15 residues. The junction had 9 bases not matched to a gene; V was cut back by 6 bases and J by 3 bases. This chain's CDR3 is CASRTDRGEYTEAFF. The DNA of the CDR3 is TGTGCCAGCAGAACCGACAGGGGTGAGTACACTGAAGCTTTCTTT.

The chain carries TRBV12-5 and TRBJ1-1; 11 bases align to TRBD1. Germline V lookup: CDR1 LGHNT, CDR2 FRNRAP. The CDR3 loop spans 19 amino acids. The V segment lost 0 bases and the J segment 7 bases; nucleotides outside the gene matches: 16. The CDR3 here is CASGLVSFFTRDRGSEAFF. The CDR3 DNA reads as TGTGCTAGTGGTTTGGTAAGCTTCTTTACCCGGGACAGGGGGAGTGAAGCTTTCTTT.